This TCR beta chain was obtained from a study of tissue T cells after allogeneic stem cell transplantation. The CDR3 extends over 13 amino acids. Looked up from germline, CDR1 is KGHTA and CDR2 is FQNQQP. CDR3 sequences, V/J genes, frequencies and template counts came from survey-depth TCRbeta sequencing. Measured with immunoSEQ multiplex PCR; TCRdb has only the in-frame clones, and not every one. Here the sample spans tens of thousands of clones, around 70% being singletons. Findings and limits, study-wide: The patient cohort was small and clinically heterogeneous, with limited sampling depth.

About this clone: Its antigen is still unknown. Mouse names are used for the genes. The CDR3 extends 1 residue past the end of the read, so its final part is completed from the germline J gene.

The source of this sequence is a pool of C57BL/6 mice in good health. Source material: sorted cells pooled from one or two spleens. The gene calls are TRBV23 and TRBJ2-5; whether TRBD1, the table's D call, matches the DNA was not checked. The CDR3 loop is CSSNRDRKDTQYF. The sequenced part of the CDR3 DNA is TGCTCCAGCAACCGGGACAGAAAAGACACCCAGTAC.